What follows are 24 T cell receptor beta chains derived from one specimen sequenced in a study of cytomegalovirus exposure and HLA in healthy donors. Primers included in the PCR were 60 Vbeta and 13 Jbeta primers. Some clones are missing from TCRdb's copy, which holds only in-frame ones; the method was immunoSEQ multiplex PCR. The profile shows 130,000 or so clones, 75% to 90% of them singletons. The sample consisted of PBMCs. These receptors all come from a woman aged 25 to 39 in good health and CMV-seropositive.

The chain joins TRBV5-1 to TRBJ1-1; D is undetermined. Trimming removed 2 bases from V and 0 bases from J, with 11 bases in between. This CDR3 is built from 15 residues. Per germline, CDR1 SGHRS and CDR2 YFSETQ. The CDR3 sequence is CASSFGMQVNTEAFF. The CDR3 nucleotides are TGCGCCAGCAGCTTCGGGATGCAGGTGAACACTGAAGCTTTCTTT.

This clone was seen more than once but under ten times. This CDR3 is also generated by other DNA sequences in the sample. This chain links TRBV25-1 with TRBJ2-3; D call uncertain. CDR3 size: 12 residues. V gave up 5 bases and J gave up 3 bases, with 6 bases separating them. Germline-derived CDR1 and CDR2 are MGHDK and SYGVNS. The DNA for the CDR3 is TGTGCCAGCAGTCCCGGGACAGATACGCAGTATTTT. Protein product: CASSPGTDTQYF.

V usage is TRBV7-2 and J usage is TRBJ1-1; no clear D. Germline CDR1 and CDR2: SGHTA and FQGNSA. V lost 5 bases, J lost 9 bases, and 16 bases lay in between. This CDR3 comprises 13 residues. CDR3 bases: TGTGCCAGCAGCCCCGGGTTTTATAACCAAGCTTTCTTT. It specifies CASSPGFYNQAFF.

This clone was seen only once. The J gene is TRBJ1-2, the V gene TRBV7-9; TRBD1 matches at 8 bases. Germline V gives CDR1 SEHNR, CDR2 FQNEAQ (reference sequence). With V trimmed by 6 bases and J by 2 bases, 8 bases remained unmatched. This CDR3 is 15 amino acids long. The CDR3 sequence: CASRTRTGLNYGYTF. In nucleotides, the CDR3 is TGTGCCAGCAGGACGAGGACAGGGCTAAACTATGGCTACACCTTC.

This clone was seen only a few times. V is TRBV2 and J is TRBJ1-2; D is perhaps TRBD1 (6 bases). The CDR3 runs 16 residues. Germline loops: CDR1 SNHLY, CDR2 FYNNEI. The V and J ends lost 6 bases and 3 bases respectively, with 20 bases between them. CDR3 sequence reads: CASRPQGGQIDYGYTF. For the CDR3, the DNA is TGTGCCAGCAGACCTCAAGGAGGACAGATTGACTATGGCTACACCTTC.

The gene calls are TRBV6-1 and TRBJ2-1; unclear D gene. Germline CDR1 reads MNHNS; CDR2 reads SASEGT. The CDR3 has 13 residues. Trimming took 8 bases from V and 2 from J, leaving 10 bases between them. In nucleotides, the CDR3 is TGTGCCAGCGATATAGATCCCTACAATGAGCAGTTCTTC. Protein sequence: CASDIDPYNEQFF.

The rearrangement links TRBV7-3 to TRBJ1-2; the D is unclear. The CDR3 contains 14 residues. Trimming took 1 base from V and 0 from J, leaving 6 bases between them. Germline CDR1 is SGHTA and CDR2 is FQGTGA. The CDR3 spells CASSLMGANYGYTF. The CDR3 region has the DNA TGTGCCAGCAGCTTAATGGGAGCTAACTATGGCTACACCTTC.

A note on this clone: Sequence at one end of the junction differs from germline and may be a read error. The gene calls are TRBV7-7 and TRBJ2-1, with TRBD2 as a possible D gene (6 bases). The CDR3 sequence is 13 residues long. The germline gives CDR1 SSHAT, CDR2 FNYEAQ (reference sequence). The CDR3 region has the DNA TGTGCTAGCAGCGCGACTAGTGGCAATGAGCAGTTCTTC. Its translation: CASSATSGNEQFF.

In the case of this clone: Sequence at one end of the junction differs from germline and may be a read error. The V call is TRBV7-9, the J call TRBJ2-3, with a tentative D call TRBD1 (6 bases). Germline CDR1 and CDR2: SEHNR and FQNEAQ (reference sequence). The CDR3 length is 14 residues. The CDR3 nucleotides are TGTTCCAGCAGCTTTTTACCGGGACAAGATACGCAGTATTTT. It is translated as CSSSFLPGQDTQYF. The full variable domain, in which reference TRBV7-9 and TRBJ2-3 provide the parts outside the CDR3, is DTGVSQNPRHKITKRGQNVTFRCDPISEHNRLYWYRQTLGQGPEFLTYFQNEAQLEKSRLLSDRFSAERPKGSFSTLEIQRTEQGDSAMYLCSSSFLPGQDTQYFGPGTRLTVL.

The chain has TRBV4-2 and TRBJ1-3; tentative D call: TRBD1 (5 bases). The CDR3 loop spans 17 amino acids. The V end was cut by 4 bases, the J end by 0 bases, with 16 bases between. Per germline, CDR1 LGHNA and CDR2 YNFKEQ. The CDR3 region is CASSRRADDVSGNTIYF. The CDR3 DNA reads TGTGCCAGCAGCCGCAGGGCGGACGACGTCTCTGGAAACACCATATATTTT.

The V call is TRBV5-1, the J call TRBJ2-3; TRBD2 might be the D (6 bases). Germline lookup yields CDR1 SGHRS and CDR2 YFSETQ. Trimming cost V 3 bases and J 1 base, with 12 bases left between them. The length of the CDR3 is 15 residues. The CDR3 sequence: CASSWRGGGTDTQYF. The CDR3 DNA follows: TGCGCCAGCAGCTGGCGGGGAGGAGGCACAGATACGCAGTATTTT.

The chain employs TRBV30 and TRBJ2-5; 10 nucleotides align to TRBD1. Germline V CDR1 and CDR2: GTSNPN, SVGIG (reference sequence). J gave up 4 bases and V 3 bases, and 5 bases lay outside the gene matches. The CDR3 consists of 14 residues. This CDR3 reads CAWRGTGVGETQYF. CDR3 coding DNA: TGTGCCTGGAGGGGGACAGGGGTTGGAGAGACCCAGTACTTC.

The genes are TRBV4-2 and TRBJ2-3; possibly TRBD1 for D (5 bases). CDR3 length: 14 amino acids. V lost 3 bases and J lost 5, with 12 bases in between. From germline, CDR1 is LGHNA and CDR2 YNFKEQ. The CDR3 sequence: CASSQETREDTQYF. CDR3 nucleotides: TGTGCCAGCAGCCAGGAGACCAGGGAAGATACGCAGTATTTT.

This clone was picked up one time. V is TRBV9 and J is TRBJ2-1; TRBD1 matches at 9 bases. The CDR3 runs 15 residues. The V segment lost 6 bases and the J segment 4 bases; nucleotides outside the gene matches: 8. Germline V gene lookup returns CDR1 SGDLS and CDR2 YYNGEE. The CDR3: CASTPGGQGYNEQFF. CDR3 DNA sequence: TGTGCCAGCACCCCGGGGGGACAGGGATACAATGAGCAGTTCTTC. The full variable domain, its missing parts supplied by reference TRBV9 and TRBJ2-1, is DSGVTQTPKHLITATGQRVTLRCSPRSGDLSVYWYQQSLDQGLQFLIQYYNGEERAKGNILERFSAQQFPDLHSELNLSSLELGDSALYFCASTPGGQGYNEQFFGPGTRLTVL.

This clone was found a few times. V and J are TRBV18 and TRBJ2-3; 7 bases agree with TRBD1. Germline V gene sequence: CDR1 KGHSH, CDR2 LQKENI. J lost 2 bases, V lost 1 base, and 3 bases had no gene match. The CDR3 loop spans 15 amino acids. In DNA, the CDR3 is TGTGCCAGCTCACCACGGACAGGCCCCACAGATACGCAGTATTTT. This gives the protein CASSPRTGPTDTQYF.

This chain joins TRBV28 and TRBJ1-2; TRBD1 agrees at 7 bases. Germline loops: CDR1 MDHEN, CDR2 SYDVKM. This CDR3 has 15 amino acids. V lost 7 bases to trimming and J lost 8 bases; unmatched junction nucleotides: 16. In nucleotides, the CDR3 is TGTGCCAGCAAACTATGGGACAGCTCCTCTAGGGGCTACACCTTC. As protein: CASKLWDSSSRGYTF.

The rearrangement links TRBV9 to TRBJ2-5; 13 bases fit TRBD2. The CDR3 is 17 residues long. The germline V gene has CDR1 SGDLS and CDR2 YYNGEE. V gave up 0 bases and J gave up 5 bases; unmatched junction bases: 7. The CDR3, as DNA: TGTGCCAGCAGCGTAGGGACTAGCGGGGGAGTCGGGGAGACCCAGTACTTC. Translation gives CASSVGTSGGVGETQYF.

The chain joins TRBV5-4 to TRBJ1-4; the D gene is possibly TRBD1 (5 bases). Germline V gives CDR1 SGHNT, CDR2 YYREEE (reference sequence). Trimming took off 4 bases at V and 6 bases at J, with 16 bases between the two ends. The CDR3 is 15 amino acids. This CDR3 is CASSTRQKGDEKLFF. The CDR3 DNA reads TGTGCCAGCAGCACCCGACAGAAAGGGGATGAAAAACTGTTTTTT.

This clone was observed once. The rearrangement uses TRBV7-9 and TRBJ2-1; 9 bases align to TRBD2. In germline, CDR1 is SEHNR, CDR2 FQNEAQ (reference sequence). V trimming: 2 bases; J trimming: 5 bases; junction bases outside the gene matches: 4. The CDR3 loop spans 15 amino acids. CDR3 coding DNA: TGTGCCAGCAGCTTACGGCGGGGGGGAGACAATGAGCAGTTCTTC. Encoded protein: CASSLRRGGDNEQFF.

The chain recombines TRBV7-2 with TRBJ1-5, with 10 nucleotides matching TRBD1. The germline V gene has CDR1 SGHTA and CDR2 FQGNSA. The CDR3 is 16 amino acids. V shed 4 bases and J 6 bases; nucleotides not matched to a gene: 9. The CDR3 reads CASSSRDRGRGQPQHF. CDR3 nucleotide sequence: TGTGCCAGCAGCTCTCGGGACAGGGGAAGGGGTCAGCCCCAGCATTTT.

This clone was seen a single time. V usage is TRBV27 and J usage is TRBJ2-7; D is ambiguous. Germline CDR1 and CDR2: MNHEY and SMNVEV (reference sequence). This CDR3 comprises 15 residues. Trimming stripped 8 bases from V and 3 bases from J, with 20 bases between. The CDR3 nucleotides read TGTGCCAGCGGATTTCGACTTAATGCCATCTACGAGCAGTACTTC. Translation: CASGFRLNAIYEQYF.

The chain carries TRBV13 and TRBJ2-7; TRBD2 is a possible D gene (5 bases). There are 13 residues in the CDR3. Germline assignment: CDR1 PRHDT and CDR2 FYEKMQ (reference sequence). V was cut by 4 bases and J by 2 bases, with 9 bases left in between. The CDR3 is CASSSGSPYEQYF. Written as DNA, the CDR3 is TGTGCCAGCAGCTCGGGATCTCCCTACGAGCAGTACTTC.

The genes are TRBV10-3 and TRBJ1-2; D is uncertain. The CDR3 is 12 amino acids. Germline CDR1 is ENHRY and CDR2 is SYGVKD. Deletions cut 2 bases from V and 8 bases from J, with 9 bases between. The CDR3 coding sequence is TGTGCCATCAGTGAGCCCGGAGAGGGCTACACCTTC. Translating gives CAISEPGEGYTF.

The chain uses TRBV7-2 and TRBJ1-1; no clear D. In germline, CDR1 is SGHTA, CDR2 FQGNSA. Trimming shortened V by 6 bases and J by 0 bases, and 8 bases separated the two germline ends. This CDR3 has 13 amino acids. The DNA of the CDR3 is TGTGCCAGCAGTATAGACATGAACACTGAAGCTTTCTTT. This gives the protein CASSIDMNTEAFF.